This T cell receptor (beta chain) was obtained from a study of blood T cell repertoires in COVID-19. At the level of the study: T cells, B-cell-depleted T cells, or PBMCs supplied cDNA or gDNA.

Authors' data handling: The authors estimated nucleated cell counts from reference gene primer amplification. The assay was immunoSEQ multiplex PCR, and TCRdb's table has in-frame clones only and misses some. That table furnishes V, J and clone size, whereas the DNA furnished D and trimming. This table has 50,000 to 55,000 clones, about 85% appearing once. The CDR3 is 17 residues long. Trimming at V came to 1 base and at J to 5 bases, leaving 11 bases not matched to a gene. From germline, CDR1 is SGHAT and CDR2 FQNNGV. This chain links TRBV11-2 with TRBJ2-3, with 8 bases identical to TRBD2. The clonotype was recovered from a man aged 60-69 years with acute or convalescent COVID-19. Sequencing used peripheral blood. The CDR3 region is CASSLALRAGAEDTQYF. The CDR3 DNA is TGTGCCAGCAGCTTAGCCCTGAGAGCGGGAGCGGAAGATACGCAGTATTTT.